What follows are 13 T cell receptor beta chains derived from one specimen sequenced in a study of shared clonotypes between healthy human individuals. This table comes from immunoSEQ multiplex PCR, and its TCRdb copy is limited to in-frame clones, with some not included. Of 1.5 million to 1.9 million clones listed, 98% were seen once; the top ten hold about 0.45%. The material sequenced was naive CD4+ T cells sorted from blood. Subset reported: CD45RA+ positively selected. The receptors here all came from a man aged 25-45 years in good health.

As regards this clone: Its ends do not fully match the called genes, so a read error is possible. The chain links TRBV19 to TRBJ2-7; 9 positions match TRBD2. The length of the CDR3 is 15 residues. Germline-derived CDR1 and CDR2 are LNHDA and SQIVND (reference sequence). The CDR3 DNA is TGTGCCAGTCGTATCACTAGCGGGCCTATCTACGAGCAGTACTTC. It specifies CASRITSGPIYEQYF. The whole variable domain, remainder taken from reference TRBV19 and TRBJ2-7, is DGGITQSPKYLFRKEGQNVTLSCEQNLNHDAMYWYRQDPGQGLRLIYYSQIVNDFQKGDIAEGYSVSREKKESFPLTVTSAQKNPTAFYLCASRITSGPIYEQYFGPGTRLTVT.

The table lists this clone with a few counts. The V call is TRBV6-5, the J call TRBJ2-7; TRBD1 agrees at 7 bases. The junction had 1 base not matched to a gene; V was cut back by 2 bases and J by 0 bases. CDR1 is MNHEY and CDR2 is SVGAGI in the germline V gene. The CDR3 extends over 14 amino acids. The CDR3 here is CASSYRDSSYEQYF. Here the CDR3 DNA reads TGTGCCAGCAGTTACCGGGACAGCTCCTACGAGCAGTACTTC.

A single count supports this clone. The chain combines TRBV5-4 with TRBJ1-2, with 8 bases lining up with TRBD1. The CDR3 totals 15 residues. V shed 3 bases and J 4 bases; nucleotides not matched to a gene: 8. Germline V gene sequence: CDR1 SGHNT, CDR2 YYREEE (reference sequence). The CDR3, as DNA: TGTGCCAGCAGCTCCGCAGGGGGCGGCGGCTATGGCTACACCTTC. Amino acids: CASSSAGGGGYGYTF. Combining the CDR3 with reference TRBV5-4 and TRBJ1-2 gives the whole variable domain ETGVTQSPTHLIKTRGQQVTLRCSSQSGHNTVSWYQQALGQGPQFIFQYYREEENGRGNFPPRFSGLQFPNYSSELNVNALELDDSALYLCASSSAGGGGYGYTFGSGTRLTVV.

V usage is TRBV5-1 and J usage is TRBJ2-1; a possible D gene is TRBD1 (6 bases). The CDR3 totals 15 residues. Per germline, CDR1 SGHRS and CDR2 YFSETQ. V dropped 6 bases and J dropped 7 bases, with 20 bases sitting between them. CDR3 coding DNA: TGCGCCAGCACCAAATATGGGGGCGAAGTAAATGAGCAGTTCTTC. Encoded protein: CASTKYGGEVNEQFF.

The J gene is TRBJ1-1, the V gene TRBV5-1; 8 bases agree with TRBD1. The CDR3 covers 15 residues. CDR1 and CDR2 (germline): SGHRS, YFSETQ. The J segment lost 1 base and the V segment lost 2 bases, leaving 4 bases of the junction unmatched. The CDR3 DNA follows: TGCGCCAGCAGCTTCCTGGGGACAGGGAACACTGAAGCTTTCTTT. Protein product: CASSFLGTGNTEAFF.

The V call is TRBV29-1, the J call TRBJ2-7; weak D call: TRBD2 (5 bases). The CDR3 is made up of 12 amino acids. The V and J ends lost 4 bases and 2 bases respectively, with 9 bases between them. Germline values: CDR1 SQVTM, CDR2 ANQGSEA. CDR3 coding DNA: TGCAGCGTTGGGGAGCTAACCTACGAGCAGTACTTC. It translates to CSVGELTYEQYF.

The rearrangement uses TRBV27 and TRBJ1-5, with 8 positions matching TRBD1. In germline, CDR1 is MNHEY, CDR2 SMNVEV (reference sequence). V lost 3 bases to trimming and J lost 2 bases; unmatched junction nucleotides: 6. The CDR3 has 16 amino acids. DNA of the CDR3: TGTGCCAGCAGTTTCCGGAAGGACAGGGGCAATCAGCCCCAGCATTTT. Translating gives CASSFRKDRGNQPQHF.

The chain couples TRBV29-1 to TRBJ1-2; D gene unclear. Germline V lookup: CDR1 SQVTM, CDR2 ANQGSEA. V was clipped by 1 base and J by 1 base, with 13 bases between them. The CDR3 is 15 amino acids. The CDR3 reads CSVEALTRLNYGYTF. The CDR3 DNA reads as TGCAGCGTTGAAGCACTTACACGGCTTAACTATGGCTACACCTTC.

The J gene is TRBJ2-1, the V gene TRBV29-1; tentative D call: TRBD2 (5 bases). The CDR3 contains 13 residues. Trimming took 3 bases from V and 7 from J, leaving 13 bases between them. The germline V gene has CDR1 SQVTM and CDR2 ANQGSEA. CDR3 in DNA: TGCAGCGTTGATAGGCTAGCCAGGAATGAGCAGTTCTTC. Its translation: CSVDRLARNEQFF.

The rearrangement links TRBV28 to TRBJ2-7; D possibly corresponds to TRBD1 (6 bases). Per germline, CDR1 MDHEN and CDR2 SYDVKM. V lost 10 bases and J lost 3, with 13 bases in between. This CDR3 is built from 12 residues. CDR3 coding DNA: TGTGCCACCCGGGACACGGACTACGAGCAGTACTTC. It translates to CATRDTDYEQYF. The whole variable domain, filled in from reference TRBV28 and TRBJ2-7, reads DVKVTQSSRYLVKRTGEKVFLECVQDMDHENMFWYRQDPGLGLRLIYFSYDVKMKEKGDIPEGYSVSREKKERFSLILESASTNQTSMYLCATRDTDYEQYFGPGTRLTVT.

V and J are TRBV18 and TRBJ2-3; D not resolved. The CDR3 totals 12 residues. Trimming shortened V by 1 base and J by 7 bases, and 6 bases separated the two germline ends. CDR1 and CDR2 (germline): KGHSH, LQKENI. DNA of the CDR3: TGTGCCAGCTCACCACGAGCGTATACGCAGTATTTT. As protein: CASSPRAYTQYF.

This rearrangement joins TRBV18 to TRBJ1-1, with no clear D. The CDR3 extends over 12 amino acids. Germline-derived CDR1 and CDR2 are KGHSH and LQKENI. V lost 6 bases, J lost 3 bases, and 8 bases lay in between. The CDR3 DNA sequence: TGTGCCAGCTCGTCAGGAGACACTGAAGCTTTCTTT. It yields the protein CASSSGDTEAFF. Full variable domain (outside the CDR3, taken from reference TRBV18 and TRBJ1-1): NAGVMQNPRHLVRRRGQEARLRCSPMKGHSHVYWYRQLPEEGLKFMVYLQKENIIDESGMPKERFSAEFPKEGPSILRIQQVVRGDSAAYFCASSSGDTEAFFGQGTRLTVV.

The table lists this clone with a count of one. A junction boundary mismatches the germline segment, possibly from a read error. The J gene is TRBJ2-1, the V gene TRBV7-7; TRBD2 agrees at 10 bases. Germline V CDR1 and CDR2: SSHAT, FNYEAQ (reference sequence). The CDR3 extends over 16 amino acids. The CDR3 DNA is TGTGCTAGCAGCTTAGTGGGGACTAGCGTAATGAATGAGCAGTTCTTC. It specifies CASSLVGTSVMNEQFF.